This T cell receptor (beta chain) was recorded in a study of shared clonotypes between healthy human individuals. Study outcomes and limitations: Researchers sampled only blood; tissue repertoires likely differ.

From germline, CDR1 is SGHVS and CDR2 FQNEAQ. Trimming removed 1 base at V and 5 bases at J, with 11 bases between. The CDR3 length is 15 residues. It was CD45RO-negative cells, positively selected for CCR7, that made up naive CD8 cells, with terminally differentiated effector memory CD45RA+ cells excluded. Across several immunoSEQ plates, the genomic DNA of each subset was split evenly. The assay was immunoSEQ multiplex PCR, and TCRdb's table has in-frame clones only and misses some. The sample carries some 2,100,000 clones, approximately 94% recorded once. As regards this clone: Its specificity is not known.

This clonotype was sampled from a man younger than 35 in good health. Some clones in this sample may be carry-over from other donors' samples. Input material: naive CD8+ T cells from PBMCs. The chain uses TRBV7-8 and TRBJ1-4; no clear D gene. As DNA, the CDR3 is TGTGCCAGCAGCTTAGATCCGGGTACAAATGAAAAACTGTTTTTT. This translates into CASSLDPGTNEKLFF. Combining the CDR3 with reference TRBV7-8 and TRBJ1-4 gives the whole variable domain GAGVSQSPRYKVAKRGQDVALRCDPISGHVSLFWYQQALGQGPEFLTYFQNEAQLDKSGLPSDRFFAERPEGSVSTLKIQRTQQEDSAVYLCASSLDPGTNEKLFFGSGTQLSVL.